The 11 T cell receptor beta chains listed next were all sequenced from one sample in a study of T-cell reconstitution after alpha-beta-depleted transplantation in children. TCRbeta library preparation incorporated unique molecular identifiers. TCRdb reprocessed the PCR reads with MiXCR, giving one entry per CDR3 protein. The repertoire includes about 580,000 distinct CDR3 sequences, 23% of them detected once, and 14% sits in the top ten. The material sequenced was PBMCs, mostly from graft donor cells, taken 360 days after TCRalphabeta/CD19-depleted stem cell transplant. The receptors stem from a boy less than two years old who had a stem cell transplant for acute myeloid leukemia, so the T cells may come from the graft donor.

This clonotype has a count of ten or more. The CDR3 nucleotides are TGTGCCAGCAGCCTCCCCATCTACGAGCAGTACTTC. It is translated as CASSLPIYEQYF. This rearrangement joins TRBV28 to TRBJ2-7; no definite D call. CDR1 MDHEN and CDR2 SYDVKM come from the germline V gene. The length of the CDR3 is 12 residues. V was trimmed by 6 bases and J by 3 bases, leaving 9 bases between them.

The J gene is TRBJ1-5, the V gene TRBV12-3 or TRBV12-4, with 9 bases lining up with TRBD1. The CDR3 loop spans 15 amino acids. J lost 4 bases, V lost 6 bases, and 7 bases had no gene match. The CDR3 DNA follows: TGTGCCAGCAGATACGGGACAGGGAATAATCAGCCCCAGCATTTT. Translation: CASRYGTGNNQPQHF.

There are a few counts of this clonotype. This sequence joins TRBV6-1 and TRBJ2-7, with a weak D call TRBD1 (7 bases). V lost 6 bases, J lost 3 bases, and 15 bases lay in between. This CDR3 has 14 amino acids. From germline, CDR1 is MNHNS and CDR2 SASEGT. DNA for the CDR3: TGTGCCAGCAGACCCCAGGGGGGTTACTACGAGCAGTACTTC. Protein sequence: CASRPQGGYYEQYF.

The rearrangement uses TRBV20-1 and TRBJ2-7; no definite D call. CDR1 is DFQATT, CDR2 SNEGSKA, per germline (reference sequence). Deletions cut 5 bases from V and 3 bases from J, with 8 bases between. The CDR3 sequence is 11 residues long. CDR3 bases: TGCAGTGCTTCAACGGGCTACGAGCAGTACGTC. It codes for CSASTGYEQYV.

This clonotype has more than one count but fewer than ten. The CDR3 loop is CASSYTGGVGGDIQYF. CDR3 bases: TGTGCCAGCAGTTACACCGGGGGCGTCGGAGGAGACATTCAGTACTTC. The chain recombines TRBV6-5 with TRBJ2-4; possibly TRBD1 or TRBD2 for D (6 bases each). The CDR3 covers 16 residues. CDR1 and CDR2 from the germline V gene are MNHEY and SVGAGI. The V gene lost 2 bases and the J gene lost 8 bases, with 19 bases spanning the gap.

Only a few counts were recorded for this clonotype. The gene calls are TRBV5-8 and TRBJ2-1; 7 nucleotides match TRBD2. V dropped 4 bases and J dropped 11; count of bases not matched to a gene: 6. In germline, CDR1 is SGHTS, CDR2 YDEGEE. This CDR3 region has 12 residues. CDR3 DNA: TGTGCCAGCAGCCGGCTCGGGGGGAAGCAGTTCTTC. Protein product: CASSRLGGKQFF.

V is TRBV5-5 and J is TRBJ2-7, with D perhaps given as TRBD1 or TRBD2 (5 bases each). The germline CDR1 and CDR2 sequences are SGHKS and YYEKEE (reference sequence). Trimming cost V 3 bases and J 6 bases, with 16 bases left between them. The CDR3 consists of 14 residues. The CDR3 sequence is CASSSRVSRGEQYF. DNA of the CDR3: TGTGCCAGCAGCTCACGGGTTTCGAGGGGCGAGCAGTACTTC. Supplemented by reference TRBV5-5 and TRBJ2-7, the full variable domain reads DAGVTQSPTHLIKTRGQQVTLRCSPISGHKSVSWYQQVLGQGPQFIFQYYEKEERGRGNFPDRFSARQFPNYSSELNVNALLLGDSALYLCASSSRVSRGEQYFGPGTRLTVT.

This clonotype showed up many times. The chain carries TRBV4-1 and TRBJ1-4; the D gene is possibly TRBD1 (5 bases). The CDR3 sequence is 16 residues long. V was cut by 2 bases and J by 2 bases, with 12 bases left in between. Germline V gives CDR1 MGHRA, CDR2 YSYEKL. The CDR3 coding sequence is TGCGCCAGCAGCCAACCCCGCGGGGGGACTAATGAAAAACTGTTTTTT. Amino acid sequence: CASSQPRGGTNEKLFF.

This chain joins TRBV18 and TRBJ2-5; 7 positions agree with TRBD1. The CDR3 covers 16 residues. Germline V gene lookup returns CDR1 KGHSH and CDR2 LQKENI. With V trimmed by 4 bases and J by 0 bases, 8 bases remained unmatched. The DNA for the CDR3 is TGTGCCAGCTCACGAAGCATACAGGGGAACCAAGAGACCCAGTACTTC. This encodes CASSRSIQGNQETQYF.

The genes are TRBV6-5 and TRBJ1-4, with 8 bases that match TRBD1. The CDR3 is 14 residues long. Germline V gives CDR1 MNHEY, CDR2 SVGAGI. J lost 8 bases, V lost 2 bases, and 4 bases had no gene match. Here the CDR3 reads CASSYAGTGEKLFF. CDR3 DNA sequence: TGTGCCAGCAGTTACGCCGGGACAGGCGAAAAACTGTTTTTT.

This clonotype was counted a few times. The rearrangement joins TRBV3-1 to TRBJ1-2; 10 bases map to TRBD1. The V gene's germline CDR1 is LGHDT and CDR2 YNNKEL (reference sequence). This CDR3 comprises 13 residues. The V gene end was trimmed by 4 bases and the J gene end by 8 bases; junction bases not matched to a gene: 4. The CDR3 sequence: CASSRGTGDGYTF. CDR3 sequence (DNA): TGTGCCAGCAGCCGCGGGACAGGGGACGGCTACACCTTC. The whole variable domain, remainder taken from reference TRBV3-1 and TRBJ1-2, is DTAVSQTPKYLVTQMGNDKSIKCEQNLGHDTMYWYKQDSKKFLKIMFSYNNKELIINETVPNRFSPKSPDKAHLNLHINSLELGDSAVYFCASSRGTGDGYTFGSGTRLTVV.